This TCR beta chain was found in a study of shared clonotypes between healthy human individuals. About the study: Three plates were used per donor for CD4 naive, three for CD4 memory, two for CD8 naive and one for CD8 memory.

The CDR3 consists of 13 residues. V was trimmed by 1 base and J by 8 bases, leaving 10 bases between them. Germline values: CDR1 SGHNT, CDR2 YENEEA. Adult Caucasians living in Nashville, Tennessee made up all of the donors. Study-level findings and limits: In a handful of donors, roughly 5.2% of naive CD4 clonotypes appeared in common.

To note about this clone: Its specificity is unknown.

Assay used: immunoSEQ multiplex PCR; TCRdb lists only in-frame clones, some missing. The table records 2 million to 2.5 million clones, under 97% of them present only once. The source of this sequence is a man younger than 30 in good health. The sequenced material came from naive CD4+ T cells sorted from blood. The subset: CD45RA+ positively selected. This chain joins TRBV11-3 and TRBJ2-3; the D gene is possibly TRBD1 (5 bases). The CDR3 sequence is CASSLAGAGTQYF. The CDR3 nucleotides are TGTGCCAGCAGCTTAGCTGGGGCCGGTACGCAGTATTTT.